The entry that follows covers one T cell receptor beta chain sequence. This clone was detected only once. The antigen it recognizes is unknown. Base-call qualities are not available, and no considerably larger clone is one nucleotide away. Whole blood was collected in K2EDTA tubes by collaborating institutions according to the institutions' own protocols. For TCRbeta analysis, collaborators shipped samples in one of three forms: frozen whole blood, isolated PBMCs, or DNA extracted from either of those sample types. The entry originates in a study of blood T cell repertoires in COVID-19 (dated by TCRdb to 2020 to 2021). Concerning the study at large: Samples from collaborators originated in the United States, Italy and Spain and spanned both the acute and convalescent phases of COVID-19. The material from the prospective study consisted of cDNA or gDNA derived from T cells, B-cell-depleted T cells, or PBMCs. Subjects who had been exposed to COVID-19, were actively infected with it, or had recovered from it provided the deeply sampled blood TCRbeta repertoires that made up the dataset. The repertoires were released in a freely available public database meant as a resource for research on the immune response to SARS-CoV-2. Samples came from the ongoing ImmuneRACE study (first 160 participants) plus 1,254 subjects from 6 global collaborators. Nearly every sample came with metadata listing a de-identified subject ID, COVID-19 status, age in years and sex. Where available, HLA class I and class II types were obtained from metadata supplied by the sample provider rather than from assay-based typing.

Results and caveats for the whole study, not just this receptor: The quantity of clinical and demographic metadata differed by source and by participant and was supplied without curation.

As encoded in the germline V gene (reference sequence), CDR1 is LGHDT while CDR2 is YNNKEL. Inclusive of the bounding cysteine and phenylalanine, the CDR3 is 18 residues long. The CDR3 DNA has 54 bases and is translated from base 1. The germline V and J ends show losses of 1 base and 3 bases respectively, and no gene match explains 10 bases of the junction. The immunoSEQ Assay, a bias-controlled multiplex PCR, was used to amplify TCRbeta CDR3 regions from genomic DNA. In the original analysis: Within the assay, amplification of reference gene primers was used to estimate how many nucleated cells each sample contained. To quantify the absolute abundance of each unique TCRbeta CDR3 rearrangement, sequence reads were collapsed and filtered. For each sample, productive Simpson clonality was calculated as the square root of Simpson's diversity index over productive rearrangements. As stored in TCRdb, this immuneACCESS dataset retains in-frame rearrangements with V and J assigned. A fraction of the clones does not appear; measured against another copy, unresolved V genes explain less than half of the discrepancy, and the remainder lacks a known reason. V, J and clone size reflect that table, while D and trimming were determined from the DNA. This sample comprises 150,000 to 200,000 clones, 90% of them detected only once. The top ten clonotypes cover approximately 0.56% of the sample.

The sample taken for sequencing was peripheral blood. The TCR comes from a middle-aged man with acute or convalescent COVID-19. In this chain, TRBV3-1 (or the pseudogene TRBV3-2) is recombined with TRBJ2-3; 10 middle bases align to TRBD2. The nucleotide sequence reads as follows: TGTGCCAGCAGCCAAGGCCTTCAGAGCGGGAGGGCGACAGATACGCAGTATTTT. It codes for CASSQGLQSGRATDTQYF.